What follows is one T cell receptor (beta chain) and its context. The source of the sample is a study of shared clonotypes between healthy human individuals. The CDR3 sequence is 17 residues long. Trimming removed 0 bases at V and 4 bases at J, with 18 bases between. Germline CDR1 LGHNA, CDR2 YSLEER. In the original processing: Junction-only immunoSEQ sequences carried no quality scores, so filtering differed. Method: immunoSEQ multiplex PCR; TCRdb's copy keeps in-frame clones and lacks some. V and J calls and clone size are those listed in that table; D and trimming were worked out from the DNA. Of some 2,000,000 clones in the sample, 90% to 95% were seen once.

Specimen: naive CD4+ T cells sorted from blood. Subset specified: CD45RA+ positively selected. This receptor was obtained from a man younger than 35 in good health. The J gene is TRBJ1-1, the V gene TRBV4-3; tentatively, D is TRBD1 (6 bases). The CDR3 DNA reads TGCGCCAGCAGCCAAGAAAGGTCGCGGGGGCGAGGCACTGAAGCTTTCTTT. Its translation: CASSQERSRGRGTEAFF.